This is a list of T cell receptor beta chains from one sample in a study of Graves' ophthalmopathy and Graves' hyperthyroidism. MiXCR, run by TCRdb on the multiplex PCR reads, gives a single entry per CDR3 protein. The sample includes 500,000 to 700,000 distinct CDR3 sequences, 22% of them seen just once. The sequenced sample was peripheral blood. These receptors were obtained from a woman aged 18-29 years with stable Graves' hyperthyroidism. Some clones in this sample may be carry-over from other donors' samples. CDR3s include the opening cysteine and the closing phenylalanine or tryptophan. D genes are given only for firm matches. The listing skips clone size in some rows; elsewhere it reads once, few, many or a size class.

j_call cdr3_length clone_size v_call d_call cdr3_aa cdr3_nt
TRBJ2-1 13 many TRBV6-5 . CASSYTTGFEQFF TGTGCCAGCAGTTACACAACAGGTTTTGAGCAGTTCTTC
TRBJ2-2 14 many TRBV20-1 . CSARPSTGTGELFF TGCAGTGCTAGACCCTCTACCGGGACCGGGGAGCTGTTTTTT
TRBJ2-7 14 many TRBV12-3/TRBV12-4 . CASSNGGYSYEQYF TGTGCCAGCAGCAACGGGGGCTACTCCTACGAGCAGTACTTC
TRBJ2-7 14 many TRBV13 . CASSPDSPSYEQYF TGTGCCAGCAGCCCCGACAGCCCATCCTACGAGCAGTACTTC
TRBJ2-7 17 . TRBV14 . CASSQDSWGPNYYEQYF TGTGCCAGCAGCCAAGATAGCTGGGGGCCAAACTACTACGAGCAGTACTTC
TRBJ1-5 15 many TRBV19 . CASSEQIYSNQPQHF TGTGCCAGTAGTGAGCAGATCTATAGCAATCAGCCCCAGCATTTT
TRBJ1-2 15 . TRBV6-1 . CASIPTTGSNYGYTF TGTGCCAGCATCCCAACCACAGGGTCCAACTATGGCTACACCTTC
TRBJ1-5 15 many TRBV5-1 TRBD1 CASSTGQDGNQPQHF TGCGCCAGCAGCACGGGACAGGATGGCAATCAGCCCCAGCATTTT
TRBJ2-7 12 many TRBV10-3 . CAISASSYEQYF TGTGCCATCAGTGCTAGCTCCTACGAGCAGTACTTC
TRBJ1-1 17 . TRBV4-1 TRBD1 CASSQDERDRGNTEAFF TGCGCCAGCAGCCAAGATGAGCGGGACAGGGGAAACACTGAAGCTTTCTTT
TRBJ2-7 13 many TRBV30 TRBD2 CVLAGDSSYEQYF TGTGTGCTAGCGGGCGACAGCTCCTACGAGCAGTACTTC
TRBJ2-7 12 many TRBV28 . CASIGLSYEQYF TGTGCCAGCATAGGACTCTCCTACGAGCAGTACTTC
TRBJ2-7 13 few TRBV4-1 TRBD2 CASAAIAGGGQYF TGCGCCAGCGCCGCGATAGCGGGGGGAGGGCAGTACTTC
TRBJ2-5 14 many TRBV6-1 TRBD2 CASSGQLGGETQYF TGTGCCAGCAGTGGTCAGCTGGGGGGGGAGACCCAGTACTTC
TRBJ2-7 13 . TRBV7-3 . CASSLRDPPEQYF TGTGCCAGCAGCTTACGGGACCCCCCCGAGCAGTACTTC
TRBJ2-7 14 . TRBV27 TRBD2 CASSAWAGVSEQYF TGTGCCAGCAGTGCCTGGGCGGGAGTCTCCGAGCAGTACTTC
TRBJ1-5 15 many TRBV27 . CASPEGGRGNQPQHF TGTGCCAGTCCGGAGGGGGGCAGGGGCAATCAGCCCCAGCATTTT
TRBJ2-7 13 many TRBV6-5 . CASSSSVAYEQYF TGTGCCAGCAGTTCTAGCGTGGCCTACGAGCAGTACTTC
TRBJ2-7 15 once TRBV11-2 TRBD2 CASSLDRGGPREQYF TGTGCCAGCAGCTTAGATCGGGGGGGCCCTCGCGAGCAGTACTTC
TRBJ2-7 16 once TRBV20-1 TRBD2 CSARGYSGLAGYEQYF TGCAGTGCTAGAGGCTATTCCGGACTAGCGGGCTACGAGCAGTACTTC
TRBJ2-7 14 many TRBV3-1 TRBD1 CASGSTQGEYEQYF TGTGCCAGCGGATCGACGCAGGGGGAATACGAGCAGTACTTC
TRBJ2-1 14 . TRBV19 . CASSILSGLNEQFF TGTGCCAGTAGTATCCTTAGCGGCCTCAATGAGCAGTTCTTC
TRBJ1-1 13 many TRBV5-1 TRBD1 CASSPGQGTEAFF TGTGCCAGCTCACCGGGACAGGGCACTGAAGCTTTCTTT
TRBJ1-5 16 many TRBV6-2/TRBV6-3 . CASSYVPEGPWEPQHF TGTGCCAGCAGTTACGTCCCGGAAGGGCCCTGGGAGCCCCAGCATTTT
TRBJ1-6 13 few TRBV2 . CASSEARNSPLHF TGTGCCAGCAGTGAAGCGCGGAATTCACCCCTCCACTTT
TRBJ2-5 17 many TRBV4-1 TRBD1 CASSQGLIGQAQETQYF TGCGCCAGCAGCCAAGGGTTGATCGGACAGGCACAAGAGACCCAGTACTTC
TRBJ1-1 12 few TRBV19 . CASSIWNTEAFF TGTGCCAGTAGTATCTGGAACACTGAAGCTTTCTTT
TRBJ2-7 13 . TRBV6-2/TRBV6-3 TRBD2 CASSYRPGGEQYF TGTGCCAGCAGTTACCGGCCGGGGGGCGAGCAGTACTTC
TRBJ1-2 14 many TRBV6-1 . CASRVSGTLGGYTF TGTGCCAGCAGAGTTTCCGGGACCCTGGGAGGCTACACCTTC
TRBJ1-5 15 . TRBV19 TRBD1 CASTNTGGGIQPQHF TGTGCCAGTACTAATACAGGGGGCGGGATTCAGCCCCAGCATTTT
TRBJ2-7 14 many TRBV4-1 . CASSQVERAYEQYF TGCGCCAGCAGCCAAGTTGAGAGGGCCTACGAGCAGTACTTC
TRBJ1-3 15 many TRBV5-1 . CASSFGGLAGNTIYF TGCGCCAGCAGCTTCGGGGGTTTGGCTGGAAACACCATATATTTT
TRBJ2-2 17 . TRBV4-1 TRBD2 CASSQDSGGAITGELFF TGCGCCAGCAGCCAAGATTCCGGGGGGGCCATCACCGGGGAGCTGTTTTTT
TRBJ2-7 13 once TRBV12-3/TRBV12-4 . CASSRMGGRSPYF TGTGCCAGCAGCCGCATGGGGGGCAGATCGCCGTACTTC
TRBJ1-2 15 . TRBV7-2 . CASSQGEKSDYGYTF TGTGCCAGCAGCCAAGGGGAGAAGAGCGACTATGGCTACACCTTC
TRBJ2-5 14 . TRBV3-1 TRBD1 CASRLGQGRETQYF TGTGCCAGCAGGCTCGGACAGGGTCGAGAGACCCAGTACTTC
TRBJ1-5 16 many TRBV24-1 . CATSDSGADSNQPQHF TGTGCCACCAGTGATTCTGGGGCAGATAGCAATCAGCCCCAGCATTTT
TRBJ1-5 17 . TRBV19 . CASSTLSGGQGNQPQHF TGTGCCAGTAGTACCCTCTCCGGGGGCCAAGGCAATCAGCCCCAGCATTTT
TRBJ1-5 17 many TRBV6-5 TRBD1 CASSYPDRGLSNQPQHF TGTGCCAGCAGTTACCCCGACAGGGGCCTAAGCAATCAGCCCCAGCATTTT